This T cell receptor beta chain was recovered during a study of T cell changes during pregnancy in multiple sclerosis. Clones were read by immunoSEQ multiplex PCR, and TCRdb kept only the in-frame ones, dropping some. The data show roughly 110,000 clones, under 95% seen once. The junction had 8 bases not matched to a gene; V was cut back by 2 bases and J by 7 bases. Germline V gene data show CDR1 as GTSNPN and CDR2 as SVGIG (reference sequence). CDR3 length equals 14 residues. This receptor was taken from a female donor with multiple sclerosis, enrolled in a pregnancy study. The material was peripheral blood, obtained after pregnancy. This chain connects TRBV30 to TRBJ2-1; 7 bases fit TRBD2. CDR3 nucleotides: TGTGCCTGGAGTCGCGGCGGGAGTAGTAATGAGCAGTTCTTC. Translated, it gives CAWSRGGSSNEQFF.